Following are 21 T cell receptor beta chains from one sample sequenced in a study of T cells expressing NK-cell markers. TCRdb re-called the 5' RACE reads; every CDR3 protein appears as one record, without DNA. The sample features 500,000 or so distinct CDR3 sequences, with 3.5% to 4.5% in its top ten. Sequencing was carried out using blood T cells: a sorted CD56 or NKG2C T cell subset, CD4+ or CD8+ T cells, or bulk PBMC T cells (not recorded which). These receptors all stem from a man in his late teens or twenties in good health.

The rearrangement links TRBV6-1 to TRBJ2-7; no DNA is available, so the TRBD1 call from TCRdb remains unchecked. CDR3 length equals 15 residues. Per the germline V gene, CDR1 is MNHNS and CDR2 is SASEGT. This chain's CDR3 is CASSPPGGGPYEQYF.

The rearrangement links TRBV10-3 to TRBJ2-7. The CDR3 extends over 15 amino acids. Germline V gives CDR1 ENHRY, CDR2 SYGVKD. The CDR3 loop reads CAISVTRGVSYEQYF.

The chain has TRBV24-1 and TRBJ2-1; TCRdb gives TRBD1 as the D gene, but with no DNA this cannot be confirmed. Per germline, CDR1 KGHDR and CDR2 SFDVKD. CDR3 length: 17 residues. The CDR3 protein is CATSGAGGQLGYNEQFF.

The CDR3 here is CATSGLSTRTSYNEQFF. This chain connects TRBV24-1 to TRBJ2-1. The CDR3 is made up of 17 amino acids. Germline values: CDR1 KGHDR, CDR2 SFDVKD.

The chain couples TRBV3-1 to TRBJ2-5; TCRdb's D call, TRBD2, is unchecked because there is no DNA. Looked up from germline, CDR1 is LGHDT and CDR2 is YNNKEL (reference sequence). The CDR3 length is 16 residues. CDR3 sequence: CASSPEEGGPAETQYF.

The V and J genes are TRBV12-3 or TRBV12-4 and TRBJ1-1. The CDR3 extends over 14 amino acids. This CDR3 reads CASSFETANTEAFF.

The chain combines TRBV4-3 with TRBJ1-6; TCRdb's D call, TRBD1, is unchecked because there is no DNA. Germline assignment: CDR1 LGHNA and CDR2 YSLEER. The CDR3 covers 14 residues. The CDR3 loop reads CASSQARESSPLHF.

The chain has TRBV3-1 and TRBJ2-5. The CDR3 totals 15 residues. Germline V gene data show CDR1 as LGHDT and CDR2 as YNNKEL (reference sequence). CDR3 sequence: CASSQILGFQETQYF.

J is TRBJ1-2 and V is TRBV12-3 or TRBV12-4; the TRBD1 assignment by TCRdb is unverifiable without DNA. CDR3 length: 16 residues. CDR3 in amino acids: CASSPAGGQGPYGYTF.

The chain has TRBV12-3 or TRBV12-4 and TRBJ1-4; TCRdb's D call, TRBD1, is unchecked because there is no DNA. There are 15 residues in the CDR3. CDR3 amino acids: CASSLAEGVPRGLFF.

J is TRBJ1-2 and V is TRBV29-1; TCRdb returns TRBD1, unconfirmable since there is no DNA. This CDR3 is built from 14 residues. Germline CDR1 reads SQVTM; CDR2 reads ANQGSEA. The CDR3 is CSVATGPAAYGYTF.

The chain joins TRBV12-3 or TRBV12-4 to TRBJ2-3; TCRdb's D call of TRBD1 is untestable without DNA. This CDR3 has 16 amino acids. CDR3 residues: CASGDPGQGASDTQYF.

V gene TRBV5-1 combines with J gene TRBJ2-4. The CDR3 loop spans 13 amino acids. Germline values: CDR1 SGHRS, CDR2 YFSETQ. The CDR3 here is CASRRTEKNIQYF.

CDR3 protein: CASSLAQGVTGELFF. The chain joins TRBV5-4 to TRBJ2-2; without DNA, the TCRdb call of TRBD1 cannot be checked. The V gene's germline CDR1 is SGHNT and CDR2 YYREEE (reference sequence). This CDR3 contains 15 residues. The full variable domain, completed using reference TRBV5-4 and TRBJ2-2, is ETGVTQSPTHLIKTRGQQVTLRCSSQSGHNTVSWYQQALGQGPQFIFQYYREEENGRGNFPPRFSGLQFPNYSSELNVNALELDDSALYLCASSLAQGVTGELFFGEGSRLTVL.

The chain couples TRBV7-9 to TRBJ2-3; TCRdb calls TRBD1, which cannot be checked without DNA. CDR3 length: 15 residues. CDR1 SEHNR and CDR2 FQNEAQ come from the germline V gene (reference sequence). CDR3: CASSRQGSGTDTQYF. Full variable domain (missing parts from reference TRBV7-9 and TRBJ2-3): DTGVSQNPRHKITKRGQNVTFRCDPISEHNRLYWYRQTLGQGPEFLTYFQNEAQLEKSRLLSDRFSAERPKGSFSTLEIQRTEQGDSAMYLCASSRQGSGTDTQYFGPGTRLTVL.

The chain links TRBV4-3 to TRBJ2-7; TCRdb's D call of TRBD2 is untestable without DNA. CDR1 is LGHNA and CDR2 is YSLEER in the germline V gene. CDR3 length equals 14 residues. CDR3 sequence reads: CASSQFGTNYEQYF.

The chain carries TRBV24-1 and TRBJ2-2; checking the TCRdb D call of TRBD2 is not possible without DNA. Germline V CDR1 and CDR2: KGHDR, SFDVKD. This CDR3 spans 14 amino acids. CDR3 sequence: CASTSGRGTGELFF.

The V gene is TRBV5-1, the J gene TRBJ1-2; TCRdb reports TRBD1, a call that lacks DNA to check it against. The CDR3 covers 15 residues. The germline V gene encodes CDR1 SGHRS and CDR2 YFSETQ. CDR3: CASSLAIDRIYGYTF.

This chain joins TRBV29-1 and TRBJ2-7; there is no DNA to check the TCRdb D call of TRBD1. Germline values: CDR1 SQVTM, CDR2 ANQGSEA. The CDR3 has 14 amino acids. Here the CDR3 reads CSVYRQGSAYEQYF.

This rearrangement joins TRBV15 to TRBJ2-1; as DNA is missing, the TRBD2 call by TCRdb cannot be tested. Germline-derived CDR1 and CDR2 are LNHNV and YYDKDF (reference sequence). This CDR3 is 14 amino acids long. CDR3: CATSKELAVNEQFF. Drawing the rest from reference TRBV15 and TRBJ2-1, the complete variable domain is DAMVIQNPRYQVTQFGKPVTLSCSQTLNHNVMYWYQQKSSQAPKLLFHYYDKDFNNEADTPDNFQSRRPNTSFCFLDIRSPGLGDTAMYLCATSKELAVNEQFFGPGTRLTVL.

The rearrangement uses TRBV19 and TRBJ1-2; lacking DNA, the TRBD1 call made by TCRdb goes unchecked. The CDR3 spans 12 residues. The germline CDR1 and CDR2 sequences are LNHDA and SQIVND (reference sequence). The CDR3 sequence is CASPGPGYGYTF. The whole variable domain, remainder taken from reference TRBV19 and TRBJ1-2, is DGGITQSPKYLFRKEGQNVTLSCEQNLNHDAMYWYRQDPGQGLRLIYYSQIVNDFQKGDIAEGYSVSREKKESFPLTVTSAQKNPTAFYLCASPGPGYGYTFGSGTRLTVV.